This TCR beta chain emerged from a study of technical replicates of blood from four donors. The CDR3 totals 16 residues. Germline CDR1 and CDR2: SGHNT and YENEEA. V gave up 1 base and J gave up 2 bases; unmatched junction bases: 4. The protocol was immunoSEQ multiplex PCR, while the TCRdb copy is restricted to in-frame clones and leaves out a portion. The repertoire holds around 79,000 clones, with roughly 90% as singletons. The clonotype was recovered from a human donor in good health. This chain uses TRBV11-3 with TRBJ2-3; 9 bases line up with TRBD1. Sequencing was done on a sample of T cells isolated from PBMCs. The CDR3 bases are TGTGCCAGCAGCTTAGGGGACAGGGCGCTCACAGATACGCAGTATTTT. This encodes CASSLGDRALTDTQYF.